This TCR beta chain was obtained from a study of blood T cell repertoires in COVID-19. This clone has only one observation. Other DNA sequences in the same sample also yield this CDR3. The CDR3 has 13 amino acids. Trimming cost V 3 bases and J 2 bases, with 7 bases left between them. Germline V gives CDR1 MNHEY, CDR2 SMNVEV (reference sequence). Participants' reported clinical history set cohort assignment. Profiled with immunoSEQ multiplex PCR; TCRdb holds only in-frame clones, not every one. The table includes 200,000 to 250,000 clones, 80% to 90% detected once. The chain carries TRBV27 and TRBJ1-2, with no clear D. The clonotype comes from a woman aged 50 to 60 who had been exposed to COVID-19. Material for sequencing was PBMCs or T cells enriched from blood (not recorded which). The CDR3 spells CASSLRENYGYTF. CDR3 nucleotides: TGTGCCAGCAGTTTGCGGGAGAACTATGGCTACACCTTC.